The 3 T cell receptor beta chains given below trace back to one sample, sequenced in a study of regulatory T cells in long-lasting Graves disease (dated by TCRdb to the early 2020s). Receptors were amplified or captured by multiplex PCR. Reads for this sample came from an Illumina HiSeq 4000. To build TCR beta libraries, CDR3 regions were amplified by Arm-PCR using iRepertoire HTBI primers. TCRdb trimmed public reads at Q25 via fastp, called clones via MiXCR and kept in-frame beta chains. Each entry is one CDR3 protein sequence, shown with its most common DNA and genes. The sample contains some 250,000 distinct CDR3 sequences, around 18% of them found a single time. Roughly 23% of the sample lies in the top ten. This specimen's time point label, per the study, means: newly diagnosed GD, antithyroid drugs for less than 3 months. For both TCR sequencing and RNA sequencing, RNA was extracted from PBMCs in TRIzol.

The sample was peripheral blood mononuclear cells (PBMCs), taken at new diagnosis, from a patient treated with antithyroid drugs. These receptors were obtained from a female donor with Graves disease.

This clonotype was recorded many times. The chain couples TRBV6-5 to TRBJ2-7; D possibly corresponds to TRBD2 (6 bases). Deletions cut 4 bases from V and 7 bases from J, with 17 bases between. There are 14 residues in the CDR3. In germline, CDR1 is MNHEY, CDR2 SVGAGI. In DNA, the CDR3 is TGTGCCAGCAGTTCGGGGATGCGGGATCGAGAGCAGTACTTC. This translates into CASSSGMRDREQYF.

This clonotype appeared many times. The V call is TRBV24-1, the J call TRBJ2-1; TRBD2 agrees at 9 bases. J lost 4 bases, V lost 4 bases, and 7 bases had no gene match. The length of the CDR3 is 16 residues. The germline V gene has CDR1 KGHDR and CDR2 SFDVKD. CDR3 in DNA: TGTGCCACCAGTGACCCGGCCGCGGGAGGGTACAATGAGCAGTTCTTC. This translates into CATSDPAAGGYNEQFF.

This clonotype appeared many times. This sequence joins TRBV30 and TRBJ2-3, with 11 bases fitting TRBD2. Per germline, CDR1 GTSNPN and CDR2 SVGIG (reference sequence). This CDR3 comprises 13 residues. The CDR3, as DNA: TGTGCTGTAGCGGGAGGGAGAAGGGATACGCAGTATTTT. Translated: CAVAGGRRDTQYF.